A single sample is the source of the 26 T cell receptor beta chains below, sequenced in a study of OX40 agonist ivuxolimab in advanced cancers. Data came from immunoSEQ multiplex PCR; TCRdb stores just in-frame clones and leaves some out. This table has 50,000 to 70,000 clones, roughly 83% appearing once. The input for sequencing was CD4+ or CD8+ T cells sorted from blood, taken in a trial of the OX40 agonist ivuxolimab. These receptors all come from an adult with an advanced solid tumor such as melanoma, head and neck, liver or kidney cancer.

The rearrangement links TRBV2 to TRBJ2-1; D call uncertain. Trimming left V 6 bases short and J 2 bases short, with 11 bases between. The CDR3 sequence is 14 residues long. The germline CDR1 and CDR2 sequences are SNHLY and FYNNEI. The DNA for the CDR3 is TGTGCCAGCAGGGGTCGATTTACCTACAATGAGCAGTTCTTC. This gives the protein CASRGRFTYNEQFF.

The CDR3 region is CASSQGLAGDTDTQYF. CDR3 DNA sequence: TGCGCCAGCAGCCAAGGACTAGCGGGGGACACAGATACGCAGTATTTT. The chain couples TRBV4-1 to TRBJ2-3; TRBD2 matches 12 bases. The CDR3 has 16 residues. CDR1 and CDR2 (germline): MGHRA, YSYEKL. V was pared by 1 base and J by 2 bases, with 1 base of the junction left unmatched.

J is TRBJ2-1 and V is TRBV4-1, with 7 nucleotides matching TRBD2. Germline V gives CDR1 MGHRA, CDR2 YSYEKL. This CDR3 is 17 amino acids long. After removal of 0 bases from V and 0 bases from J, the junction contained 5 bases not matched to a gene. The CDR3 bases are TGCGCCAGCAGCCAAGATCGGCGCGGGAGCTCCTACAATGAGCAGTTCTTC. Translation gives CASSQDRRGSSYNEQFF.

The chain links TRBV21-1 to TRBJ2-2; the D call TRBD1 from the table was never checked on the DNA. TRBV21-1 is an annotated pseudogene. The CDR3 totals 21 residues. The CDR3 DNA follows: TGTGCCAGCAGCGGCCGGGACAGGGGACTCCCAGGGCACCCATGCACCGGGGAGCTGTTTTTT. Residues: CASSGRDRGLPGHPCTGELFF.

The chain is built from TRBV7-6 and TRBJ2-5; D is tentatively TRBD1 or TRBD2 (5 bases each). V was clipped by 1 base and J by 4 bases, with 19 bases between them. Germline V CDR1 and CDR2: SGHVS, FNYEAQ. The CDR3 sequence is 17 residues long. The chain's CDR3 is CASSLEGPNPPSETQYF. The DNA of the CDR3 is TGTGCCAGCAGCTTAGAGGGACCAAACCCCCCATCAGAGACCCAGTACTTC.

The chain couples TRBV4-3 to TRBJ2-1; the D call may be TRBD1 or TRBD2 (5 bases each). The length of the CDR3 is 14 residues. Germline CDR1 reads LGHNA; CDR2 reads YSLEER. Trimming cost V 1 base and J 6 bases, with 10 bases left between them. CDR3 loop: CASSQVPGPNEQFF. The CDR3 DNA follows: TGCGCCAGCAGCCAAGTTCCGGGGCCCAATGAGCAGTTCTTC.

The rearrangement uses TRBV6-5 and TRBJ2-7; D possibly uses TRBD1 or TRBD2 (5 bases each). The CDR3 has 13 amino acids. Germline CDR1 MNHEY, CDR2 SVGAGI. V lost 6 bases and J lost 4, with 13 bases in between. The DNA for the CDR3 is TGTGCCAGCAGACCGGGACCGGGGTACGAGCAGTACTTC. Amino acids: CASRPGPGYEQYF.

This rearrangement joins TRBV5-1 to TRBJ2-7; 11 bases agree with TRBD2. The CDR3 sequence is 13 residues long. The V gene's germline CDR1 is SGHRS and CDR2 YFSETQ. V was clipped by 4 bases and J by 5 bases; unmatched bases: 2. The chain's CDR3 is CASSISGGDEQYF. As DNA, the CDR3 is TGCGCCAGCAGCATTAGCGGGGGGGACGAGCAGTACTTC.

The V and J genes are TRBV4-2 and TRBJ2-5, with a possible D match to TRBD2 (5 bases). V lost 0 bases, J lost 0 bases, and 14 bases lay in between. The germline CDR1 and CDR2 sequences are LGHNA and YNFKEQ. CDR3 size: 17 residues. The CDR3 protein is CASSQELRAMYQETQYF. CDR3 in DNA: TGTGCCAGCAGCCAAGAACTGCGGGCGATGTACCAAGAGACCCAGTACTTC.

The chain has TRBV11-3 and TRBJ1-6, with TRBD1 identical over 7 bases. The CDR3 totals 16 residues. Germline-derived CDR1 and CDR2 are SGHNT and YENEEA. V lost 4 bases and J lost 7; bases outside the gene matches: 10. CDR3 DNA: TGTGCCAGCAGCTCGCCGACAGGGTTAGGGAATTCACCCCTCCACTTT. This codes for CASSSPTGLGNSPLHF.

The chain carries TRBV7-2 and TRBJ1-5; D not certain. This CDR3 contains 15 residues. Between the trimmed V and J ends, which lost 2 bases and 6 bases, there was a span of 14 bases. Germline V CDR1 and CDR2: SGHTA, FQGNSA. CDR3 bases: TGTGCCAGCAGCTTACCCCCTTTTGGAAGTCAGCCCCAGCATTTT. Its translation is CASSLPPFGSQPQHF.

The genes are TRBV11-3 and TRBJ1-2; D is uncertain. The CDR3 consists of 13 residues. The ends were cut back, 1 base at V and 4 bases at J, with 7 bases in the middle. Per germline, CDR1 SGHNT and CDR2 YENEEA. Here the CDR3 reads CASSLGNSYGYTF. The DNA of the CDR3 is TGTGCCAGCAGCTTAGGAAACAGCTATGGCTACACCTTC.

The chain carries TRBV10-3 and TRBJ2-7; 8 nucleotides match TRBD2. The CDR3 is 15 residues long. Germline CDR1 ENHRY, CDR2 SYGVKD. V was clipped by 3 bases and J by 4 bases; unmatched bases: 8. The CDR3 loop is CAISDLDSGGYEQYF. In DNA, the CDR3 is TGTGCCATCAGTGACTTGGACAGCGGGGGTTACGAGCAGTACTTC.

The chain joins TRBV7-2 to TRBJ2-3; D tentatively reads TRBD1 or TRBD2 (5 bases each). V was shortened by 5 bases and J by 6 bases, with 15 bases between the two germline ends. Germline V gene data show CDR1 as SGHTA and CDR2 as FQGNSA. This CDR3 is 14 amino acids long. This chain's CDR3 is CASSQPGRADTQYF. The CDR3 nucleotides are TGTGCCAGCAGCCAACCGGGACGGGCCGATACGCAGTATTTT.

This chain joins TRBV9 and TRBJ2-2, with D hard to call. The CDR3 is 15 residues long. The germline V gene encodes CDR1 SGDLS and CDR2 YYNGEE. Trimming removed 0 bases at V and 4 bases at J, with 10 bases between. The CDR3 DNA follows: TGTGCCAGCAGCGTAGTCGGCTCCCCCACCGGGGAGCTGTTTTTT. Protein product: CASSVVGSPTGELFF. The entire variable domain, with the rest obtained from reference TRBV9 and TRBJ2-2, is as follows: DSGVTQTPKHLITATGQRVTLRCSPRSGDLSVYWYQQSLDQGLQFLIQYYNGEERAKGNILERFSAQQFPDLHSELNLSSLELGDSALYFCASSVVGSPTGELFFGEGSRLTVL.

This clone was detected only once. The V call is TRBV2, the J call TRBJ1-5; TRBD1 agrees at 9 bases. CDR3 length equals 13 residues. V was clipped by 7 bases and J by 8 bases; unmatched bases: 6. The germline gives CDR1 SNHLY, CDR2 FYNNEI. The CDR3 is CASTGTGSKPQHF. CDR3 sequence (DNA): TGTGCCAGCACCGGGACAGGGAGTAAGCCCCAGCATTTT.

CDR3 DNA: TGTGCCAGCAGCTTGACGGGAAACACTGAAGCTTTCTTT. This encodes CASSLTGNTEAFF. The V and J genes are TRBV6-6 and TRBJ1-1; D is unclear. This CDR3 has 13 amino acids. V lost 6 bases and J lost 2, with 10 bases in between. Germline CDR1 reads MNHNY; CDR2 reads SVGAGI (reference sequence).

The V call is TRBV6-5, the J call TRBJ2-7; no firm D call. Trimming pared 5 bases from V and 5 bases from J, leaving 7 bases between. Germline V gene data show CDR1 as MNHEY and CDR2 as SVGAGI. There are 11 residues in the CDR3. The CDR3 sequence is CASSRLDEQYF. As DNA, the CDR3 is TGTGCCAGCAGTAGACTCGACGAGCAGTACTTC.

This clone was picked up a small number of times. This chain joins TRBV27 and TRBJ2-2, with D perhaps TRBD1 or TRBD2 (7 bases each). The CDR3 is 14 residues long. V was cut by 2 bases and J by 5 bases, with 9 bases left in between. Germline V lookup: CDR1 MNHEY, CDR2 SMNVEV (reference sequence). The CDR3: CASSLQGGTGELFF. CDR3 DNA sequence: TGTGCCAGCAGTTTACAGGGGGGGACCGGGGAGCTGTTTTTT.

This chain joins TRBV19 and TRBJ2-3; D is possibly TRBD2 (5 bases). CDR1 is LNHDA, CDR2 SQIVND, per germline (reference sequence). V was shortened by 5 bases and J by 5 bases, with 8 bases between the two germline ends. The CDR3 covers 12 residues. CDR3 sequence (DNA): TGTGCCAGTAGTCTACGGGGAGATACGCAGTATTTT. It yields the protein CASSLRGDTQYF. Drawing the rest from reference TRBV19 and TRBJ2-3, the complete variable domain is DGGITQSPKYLFRKEGQNVTLSCEQNLNHDAMYWYRQDPGQGLRLIYYSQIVNDFQKGDIAEGYSVSREKKESFPLTVTSAQKNPTAFYLCASSLRGDTQYFGPGTRLTVL.

This chain joins TRBV4-3 and TRBJ1-4, with D perhaps TRBD1 (5 bases). Trimming took 1 base from V and 4 from J, leaving 13 bases between them. Germline CDR1 and CDR2: LGHNA and YSLEER. The CDR3 has 16 amino acids. The CDR3 DNA reads as TGCGCCAGCAGCCAAGTAGGGGCAGGCGATAATGAAAAACTGTTTTTT. Translation: CASSQVGAGDNEKLFF.

This sequence joins TRBV18 and TRBJ2-1; 11 bases match TRBD1. V lost 3 bases, J lost 7 bases, and 14 bases stayed unmatched. Germline V CDR1 and CDR2: KGHSH, LQKENI. This CDR3 region has 18 residues. CDR3 loop: CASSPGSPGGQGGNEQFF. As DNA, the CDR3 is TGTGCCAGCTCACCCGGCTCTCCCGGGGGACAGGGGGGAAATGAGCAGTTCTTC.

The chain couples TRBV6-5 to TRBJ1-2, with unresolved D. The CDR3 runs to 13 residues. Per the germline V gene, CDR1 is MNHEY and CDR2 is SVGAGI. The V end was cut by 2 bases, the J end by 3 bases, with 7 bases between. CDR3 nucleotide sequence: TGTGCCAGCAGTTACGGGCAGTACTATGGCTACACCTTC. As protein: CASSYGQYYGYTF.

The genes are TRBV10-3 and TRBJ1-5; D ambiguous. In germline, CDR1 is ENHRY, CDR2 SYGVKD. V was clipped by 0 bases and J by 5 bases, with 5 bases between them. CDR3 length: 13 residues. The CDR3 region has the DNA TGTGCCATCAGTGAGTCTAACGATCAGCCCCAGCATTTT. The encoded protein is CAISESNDQPQHF.

This rearrangement joins TRBV13 to TRBJ1-1; perhaps TRBD1 as D (5 bases). The CDR3 runs 13 residues. Per germline, CDR1 PRHDT and CDR2 FYEKMQ (reference sequence). V was trimmed by 3 bases and J by 3 bases, leaving 8 bases between them. The CDR3 loop reads CASSLRQYTEAFF. CDR3 nucleotides: TGTGCCAGCAGCTTGCGACAGTACACTGAAGCTTTCTTT.

This chain uses TRBV6-1 with TRBJ2-3; TRBD2 matches 8 bases. Per the germline V gene, CDR1 is MNHNS and CDR2 is SASEGT. The CDR3 extends over 14 amino acids. The ends lost 8 bases at V and 2 bases at J; junction bases unmatched: 6. This CDR3 is CASGGLGNTDTQYF. In nucleotides, the CDR3 is TGTGCCAGCGGGGGACTAGGGAACACAGATACGCAGTATTTT.